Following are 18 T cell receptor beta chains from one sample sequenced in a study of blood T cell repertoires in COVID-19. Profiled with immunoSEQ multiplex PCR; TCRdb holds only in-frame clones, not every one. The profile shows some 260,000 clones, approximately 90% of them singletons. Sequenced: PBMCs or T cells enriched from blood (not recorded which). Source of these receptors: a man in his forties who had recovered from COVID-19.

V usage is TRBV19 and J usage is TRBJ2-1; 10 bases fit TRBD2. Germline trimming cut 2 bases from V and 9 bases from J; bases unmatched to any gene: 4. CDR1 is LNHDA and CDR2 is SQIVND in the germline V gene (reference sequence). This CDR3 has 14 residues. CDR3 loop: CASSISLAGVEQFF. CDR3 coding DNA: TGTGCCAGTAGTATATCGCTAGCGGGGGTTGAGCAGTTCTTC. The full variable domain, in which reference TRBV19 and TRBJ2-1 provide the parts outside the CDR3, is DGGITQSPKYLFRKEGQNVTLSCEQNLNHDAMYWYRQDPGQGLRLIYYSQIVNDFQKGDIAEGYSVSREKKESFPLTVTSAQKNPTAFYLCASSISLAGVEQFFGPGTRLTVL.

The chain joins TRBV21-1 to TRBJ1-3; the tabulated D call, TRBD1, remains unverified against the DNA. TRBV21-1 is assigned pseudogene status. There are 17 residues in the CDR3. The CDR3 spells CASSEKRQGFSGNTIYF. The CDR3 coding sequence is TGTGCCAGCAGCGAAAAACGACAGGGCTTCTCTGGAAACACCATATATTTT.

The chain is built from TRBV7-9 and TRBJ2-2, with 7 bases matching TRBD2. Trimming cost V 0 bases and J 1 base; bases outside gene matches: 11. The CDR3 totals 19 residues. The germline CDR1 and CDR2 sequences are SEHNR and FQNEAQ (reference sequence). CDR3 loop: CASSLAAGLVAGNTGELFF. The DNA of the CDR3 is TGTGCCAGCAGCTTAGCGGCCGGTTTGGTAGCGGGGAACACCGGGGAGCTGTTTTTT.

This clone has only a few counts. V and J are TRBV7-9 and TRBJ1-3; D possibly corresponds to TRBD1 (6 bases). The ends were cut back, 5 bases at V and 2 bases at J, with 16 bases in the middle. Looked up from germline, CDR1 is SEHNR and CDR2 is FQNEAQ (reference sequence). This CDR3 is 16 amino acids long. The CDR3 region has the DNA TGTGCCAGCAGCGTCTCAGGGGATTTCGCTGGAAACACCATATATTTT. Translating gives CASSVSGDFAGNTIYF.

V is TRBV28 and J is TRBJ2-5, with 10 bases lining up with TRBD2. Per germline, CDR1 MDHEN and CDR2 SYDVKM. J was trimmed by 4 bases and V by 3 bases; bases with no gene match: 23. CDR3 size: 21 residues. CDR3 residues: CASSFRQMGAGQREGRETQYF. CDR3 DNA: TGTGCCAGCAGTTTTCGTCAGATGGGTGCCGGGCAGCGGGAGGGCCGAGAGACCCAGTACTTC.

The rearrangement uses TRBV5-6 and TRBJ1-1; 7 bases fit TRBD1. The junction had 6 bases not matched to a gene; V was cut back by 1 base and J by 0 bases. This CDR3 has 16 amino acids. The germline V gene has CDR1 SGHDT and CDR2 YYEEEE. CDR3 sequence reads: CASSLPRTGMNTEAFF. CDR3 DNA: TGTGCCAGCAGCTTGCCTCGGACAGGTATGAACACTGAAGCTTTCTTT.

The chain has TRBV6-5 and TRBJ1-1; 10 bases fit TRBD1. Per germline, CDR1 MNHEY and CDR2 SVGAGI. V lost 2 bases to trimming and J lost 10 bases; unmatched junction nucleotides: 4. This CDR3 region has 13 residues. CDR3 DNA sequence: TGTGCCAGCAGTTACCAGGACAGGGGGGGAGCTTTCTTT. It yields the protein CASSYQDRGGAFF.

CDR3 sequence reads: CASSLRQGYNTEAFF. DNA of the CDR3: TGTGCCAGTAGTTTAAGACAGGGCTACAACACTGAAGCTTTCTTT. The chain couples TRBV19 to TRBJ1-1; 7 bases agree with TRBD1. The CDR3 runs to 15 residues. The germline V gene has CDR1 LNHDA and CDR2 SQIVND (reference sequence). V trimming: 5 bases; J trimming: 2 bases; junction bases outside the gene matches: 8. The full variable domain, rest sourced from reference TRBV19 and TRBJ1-1, is DGGITQSPKYLFRKEGQNVTLSCEQNLNHDAMYWYRQDPGQGLRLIYYSQIVNDFQKGDIAEGYSVSREKKESFPLTVTSAQKNPTAFYLCASSLRQGYNTEAFFGQGTRLTVV.

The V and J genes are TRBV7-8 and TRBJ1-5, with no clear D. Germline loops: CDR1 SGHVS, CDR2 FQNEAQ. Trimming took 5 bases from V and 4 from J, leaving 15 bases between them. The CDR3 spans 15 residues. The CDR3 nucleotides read TGTGCCAGCAGCCCGAGGGTCGTCGGGAATCAGCCCCAGCATTTT. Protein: CASSPRVVGNQPQHF.

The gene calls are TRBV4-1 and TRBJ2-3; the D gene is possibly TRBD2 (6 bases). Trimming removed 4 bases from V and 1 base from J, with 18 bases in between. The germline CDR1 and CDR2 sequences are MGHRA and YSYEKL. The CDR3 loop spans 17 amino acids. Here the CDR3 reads CASSLEGGYGGTDTQYF. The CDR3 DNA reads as TGCGCCAGCAGCCTGGAGGGCGGTTACGGTGGCACAGATACGCAGTATTTT.

The chain's CDR3 is CASYLTGTPGGEQFF. The CDR3 nucleotides are TGTGCCAGCTATCTAACCGGGACGCCGGGAGGTGAGCAGTTCTTC. This chain uses TRBV7-2 with TRBJ2-1; 7 bases line up with TRBD2. Losses at the gene ends were 8 bases for V and 9 bases for J; bases not matched to a gene: 16. The CDR3 is 15 amino acids. Germline assignment: CDR1 SGHTA and CDR2 FQGNSA.

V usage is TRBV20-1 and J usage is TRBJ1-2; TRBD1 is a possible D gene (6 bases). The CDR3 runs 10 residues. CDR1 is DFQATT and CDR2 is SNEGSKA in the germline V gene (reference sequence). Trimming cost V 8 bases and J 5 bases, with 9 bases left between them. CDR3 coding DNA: TGCAGTCAAGGACAGTATGGCTACACCTTC. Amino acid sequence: CSQGQYGYTF.

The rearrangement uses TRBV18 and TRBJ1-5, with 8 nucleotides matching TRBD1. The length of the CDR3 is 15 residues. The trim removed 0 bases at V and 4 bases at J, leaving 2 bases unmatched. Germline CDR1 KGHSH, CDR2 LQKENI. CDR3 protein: CASSPPTGGNQPQHF. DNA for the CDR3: TGTGCCAGCTCACCACCTACAGGGGGAAATCAGCCCCAGCATTTT.

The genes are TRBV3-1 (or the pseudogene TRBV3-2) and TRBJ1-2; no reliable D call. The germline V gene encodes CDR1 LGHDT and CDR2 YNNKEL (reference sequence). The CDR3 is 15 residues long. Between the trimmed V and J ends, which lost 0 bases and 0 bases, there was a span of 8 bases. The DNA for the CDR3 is TGTGCCAGCAGCCAAGATGGCACAGCTAACTATGGCTACACCTTC. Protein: CASSQDGTANYGYTF.

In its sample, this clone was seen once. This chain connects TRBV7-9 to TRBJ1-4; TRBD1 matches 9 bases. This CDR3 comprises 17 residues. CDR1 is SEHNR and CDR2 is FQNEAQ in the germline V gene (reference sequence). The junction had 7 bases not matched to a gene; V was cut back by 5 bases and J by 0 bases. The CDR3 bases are TGTGCCAGCAGCCAATCCAGACAGGGGGCAACTAATGAAAAACTGTTTTTT. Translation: CASSQSRQGATNEKLFF.

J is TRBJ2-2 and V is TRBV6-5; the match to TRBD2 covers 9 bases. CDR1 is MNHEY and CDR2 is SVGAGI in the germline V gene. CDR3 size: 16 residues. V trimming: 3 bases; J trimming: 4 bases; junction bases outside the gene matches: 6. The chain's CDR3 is CASSYRRGGSTGELFF. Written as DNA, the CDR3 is TGTGCCAGCAGTTATCGGCGGGGGGGCAGCACCGGGGAGCTGTTTTTT.

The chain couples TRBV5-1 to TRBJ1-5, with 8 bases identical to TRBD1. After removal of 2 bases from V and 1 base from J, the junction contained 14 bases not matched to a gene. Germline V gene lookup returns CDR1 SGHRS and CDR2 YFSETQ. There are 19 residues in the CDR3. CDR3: CASSLNRGVPFLSNQPQHF. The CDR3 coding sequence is TGCGCCAGCAGCTTAAACAGGGGGGTCCCGTTCCTAAGCAATCAGCCCCAGCATTTT.

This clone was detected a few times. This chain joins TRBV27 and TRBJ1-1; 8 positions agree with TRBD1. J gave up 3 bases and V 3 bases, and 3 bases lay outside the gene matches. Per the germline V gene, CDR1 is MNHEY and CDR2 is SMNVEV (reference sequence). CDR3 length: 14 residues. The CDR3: CASSFQGAYTEAFF. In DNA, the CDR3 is TGTGCCAGCAGTTTCCAGGGGGCTTACACTGAAGCTTTCTTT.